Presented here are 15 T cell receptor beta chains from one specimen sequenced in a study of T cell repertoires in cytomegalovirus infection. TCRdb re-derived calls from the reads in MiXCR, one entry per CDR3 protein. The sample lists some 940,000 distinct CDR3 sequences, more than 25% occurring once. These TCRs are of unknown antigen specificity. The specimen was cultured CD8+ T cells from PBMCs, collected from culture after CMV antigen stimulation. The receptors come from a human donor in good health (CMV status not recorded). Some clones in this sample may be carry-over from other donors' samples.

This chain links TRBV2 with TRBJ2-1, with a possible D match to TRBD1 (6 bases). The CDR3 totals 13 residues. V lost 6 bases, J lost 3 bases, and 9 bases lay in between. The germline V gene has CDR1 SNHLY and CDR2 FYNNEI. The CDR3 region is CASRGDNYNEQFF. The CDR3 bases are TGTGCCAGCAGGGGGGACAACTACAATGAGCAGTTCTTC.

As for this clonotype: This may stem from a read error, because a much larger clone lies one nucleotide away. This chain links TRBV7-6 with TRBJ2-7; the match to TRBD1 covers 8 bases. Germline V CDR1 and CDR2: SGHVS, FNYEAQ. The CDR3 is 15 residues long. CDR3 protein: CVSSQGQAAPYEQYV. In nucleotides, the CDR3 is TGTGTCAGCAGCCAGGGACAGGCGGCCCCATACGAGCAGTACGTC.

The J gene is TRBJ2-1, the V gene TRBV6-2 or TRBV6-3; perhaps TRBD1 as D (5 bases). Germline values: CDR1 MNHEY, CDR2 SVGEGT. V was trimmed by 0 bases and J by 4 bases, leaving 19 bases between them. The CDR3 is 18 amino acids. The CDR3 DNA follows: TGTGCCAGCAGTTACTCGAGTATGTCAGGGCCTTGGTACAATGAGCAGTTCTTC. Translated: CASSYSSMSGPWYNEQFF.

This clonotype was found many times. This chain links TRBV7-9 with TRBJ2-3; D assignment may be TRBD1 or TRBD2 (6 bases each). Trimming stripped 7 bases from V and 7 bases from J, with 27 bases between. The germline CDR1 and CDR2 sequences are SEHNR and FQNEAQ (reference sequence). The CDR3 runs to 17 residues. The CDR3 protein is CASTPKGGAAPINTQYF. The CDR3, as DNA: TGTGCCAGCACACCTAAGGGGGGAGCGGCCCCCATCAATACGCAGTATTTT.

This clonotype was counted ten times or more. The rearrangement joins TRBV7-8 to TRBJ1-2; a weak D match, TRBD1 (5 bases). Deletions cut 5 bases from V and 0 bases from J, with 25 bases between. Germline CDR1 is SGHVS and CDR2 is FQNEAQ. The CDR3 sequence is 19 residues long. CDR3 bases: TGTGCCAGCAGCCCCCAGCTCGGAGGAGGGGACTTTACTAACTATGGCTACACCTTC. This codes for CASSPQLGGGDFTNYGYTF.

The J gene is TRBJ2-3, the V gene TRBV7-2, with D unclear. Looked up from germline, CDR1 is SGHTA and CDR2 is FQGNSA. The CDR3 is 15 residues long. V was cut by 4 bases and J by 0 bases, with 11 bases left in between. CDR3: CASSYRGSSTDTQYF. CDR3 DNA sequence: TGTGCCAGCAGCTATAGAGGAAGTAGCACAGATACGCAGTATTTT.

The rearrangement links TRBV14 to TRBJ2-1; D not resolved. The CDR3 is made up of 13 amino acids. Germline-derived CDR1 and CDR2 are SGHDN and FVKESK. Trimming stripped 0 bases from V and 8 bases from J, with 8 bases between. CDR3 sequence reads: CASSQDSWYEQFF. The CDR3 DNA sequence: TGTGCCAGCAGCCAAGATTCATGGTATGAGCAGTTCTTC. Combining the CDR3 with reference TRBV14 and TRBJ2-1 gives the whole variable domain EAGVTQFPSHSVIEKGQTVTLRCDPISGHDNLYWYRRVMGKEIKFLLHFVKESKQDESGMPNNRFLAERTGGTYSTLKVQPAELEDSGVYFCASSQDSWYEQFFGPGTRLTVL.

V gene TRBV7-8 combines with J gene TRBJ1-1; D remains ambiguous. Trimming left V 3 bases short and J 11 bases short, with 22 bases between. The CDR3 sequence is 15 residues long. Germline V gives CDR1 SGHVS, CDR2 FQNEAQ. The CDR3 DNA reads TGTGCCAGCAGCTTCCCGTCAATCGGGGTCGACGAGGCTTTCTTT. Translated: CASSFPSIGVDEAFF.

V gene TRBV14 combines with J gene TRBJ1-1; D may be TRBD1 (5 bases). Germline lookup yields CDR1 SGHDN and CDR2 FVKESK. Trimming removed 3 bases from V and 8 bases from J, with 10 bases in between. The CDR3 runs 12 residues. The CDR3 here is CASSQQWDEAFF. The CDR3 DNA reads as TGTGCCAGCAGCCAGCAATGGGACGAAGCTTTCTTT. Together with reference TRBV14 and TRBJ1-1, the CDR3 gives the full variable domain: EAGVTQFPSHSVIEKGQTVTLRCDPISGHDNLYWYRRVMGKEIKFLLHFVKESKQDESGMPNNRFLAERTGGTYSTLKVQPAELEDSGVYFCASSQQWDEAFFGQGTRLTVV.

The chain couples TRBV9 to TRBJ2-3; 8 nucleotides line up with TRBD1. The CDR3 loop spans 16 amino acids. Germline assignment: CDR1 SGDLS and CDR2 YYNGEE. V shed 4 bases and J 2 bases; nucleotides not matched to a gene: 9. This CDR3 reads CASSTQTGAHTDTQYF. CDR3 nucleotide sequence: TGTGCCAGCAGCACCCAGACAGGGGCCCACACAGATACGCAGTATTTT. Based on the CDR3 plus reference TRBV9 and TRBJ2-3, the full variable domain is DSGVTQTPKHLITATGQRVTLRCSPRSGDLSVYWYQQSLDQGLQFLIQYYNGEERAKGNILERFSAQQFPDLHSELNLSSLELGDSALYFCASSTQTGAHTDTQYFGPGTRLTVL.

This clonotype was counted between two and nine times. This sequence joins TRBV28 and TRBJ2-7; TRBD1 is a possible D gene (5 bases). The germline V gene encodes CDR1 MDHEN and CDR2 SYDVKM. This CDR3 comprises 14 residues. Trimming cost V 2 bases and J 5 bases, with 13 bases left between them. The CDR3 DNA sequence: TGTGCCAGCAGTTTAGCCGGACATTTCGACGAGCAGTACGTC. It is translated as CASSLAGHFDEQYV.

This rearrangement joins TRBV10-3 to TRBJ2-1, with 12 bases that match TRBD2. This CDR3 contains 15 residues. V was pared by 1 base and J by 9 bases, with 4 bases of the junction left unmatched. Germline V gene sequence: CDR1 ENHRY, CDR2 SYGVKD. CDR3 nucleotides: TGTGCCATCAGTGAGTGGACTAGCGGGGCTCTTGAGCAGTTCTTC. It yields the protein CAISEWTSGALEQFF.

This clonotype has a single count. A much larger clone is a single base away; this may be a read error. CDR3 residues: CASSPIAGANEQFF. The DNA for the CDR3 is TGTGCCAGCAGCCCTATAGCCGGGGCTAATGAGCAGTTCTTC. The chain combines TRBV7-8 with TRBJ2-1; D possibly uses TRBD1 or TRBD2 (5 bases each). V gave up 5 bases and J gave up 7 bases, with 15 bases separating them. The CDR3 spans 14 residues. The germline V gene encodes CDR1 SGHVS and CDR2 FQNEAQ.

J is TRBJ2-1 and V is TRBV20-1, with D possibly TRBD2 on 6 matching bases. The CDR3 has 15 amino acids. Germline V CDR1 and CDR2: DFQATT, SNEGSKA (reference sequence). Trimming took 0 bases from V and 7 from J, leaving 16 bases between them. In DNA form, the CDR3 reads TGCAGTGCTAGAGATGGGAGGCAGGAGGGAAATGAGCAGTTCTTC. Residues: CSARDGRQEGNEQFF.

Of note for this clonotype: A much more abundant neighbour one base away suggests this may be a read error. V usage is TRBV7-2 and J usage is TRBJ2-7; possible D gene TRBD1, 5 bases. Per germline, CDR1 SGHTA and CDR2 FQGNSA. The CDR3 runs 14 residues. The CDR3 coding sequence is TGTGTCAGCAGCTTCTCCGCAGGGACCTACGAGCAGTACTTC. Translating gives CVSSFSAGTYEQYF.